This entry features one T cell receptor (beta chain) sequence. Its specificity is unknown. These data originate in a study of monozygotic twins with inflammatory bowel disease. The study's findings and limits: Lower TCRbeta diversity (inverse Simpson) was seen in IBD patients than in healthy co-twins. Compared with healthy twins, IBD patients shared fewer clonotypes with others, especially with disease activity. Any single strong signal or clonotype tied to IBD lacked support.

CDR3 length: 15 amino acids. The V gene's germline CDR1 is SGHDT and CDR2 YYEEEE. It was approximately 3,700 ng of total RNA that each TCR library used. Following a re-call of the 5' RACE reads, TCRdb has one entry per CDR3 protein and lacks DNA. Recorded for this sample: about 380,000 distinct CDR3 sequences. Material: blood. The receptor comes from a human donor with ulcerative colitis or Crohn's disease, or a healthy co-twin of an affected twin (not recorded which). V and J are TRBV5-6 and TRBJ2-1; TCRdb gives TRBD1 as the D gene, but with no DNA this cannot be confirmed. CDR3 sequence reads: CASSLQGPQPHEQFF.